This T cell receptor (beta chain) was sequenced during a study of T cells in Graves' hyperthyroidism and ophthalmopathy. About the research overall: The initial diagnosis was the point when peripheral blood was collected, ahead of any treatment.

The investigators amplified TCR beta CDR3 regions from RNA transcripts. The TCR CDR3 was amplified in a first-round RT-PCR using the HTBI primer set. TCRdb re-called the multiplex PCR reads through MiXCR, storing one row per CDR3 protein. The sample consists of roughly 350,000 distinct CDR3 sequences, more than 14% of them appearing once. This clonotype was observed many times. No antigen is known for it. Germline V CDR1 and CDR2: ENHRY, SYGVKD. The CDR3 has 14 amino acids. The V and J ends lost 3 bases and 5 bases, in that order; junction bases with no gene match: 3. General study findings and limits: Blood also showed most of the thyroid clonotypes that were expanded above 0.001. A median around 6 months before onset, the model predicted ophthalmopathy.

The sequencing input was blood. J is TRBJ1-5 and V is TRBV10-3, with 8 bases that match TRBD1. This TCR was recovered from a woman aged 30 to 39 with Graves' ophthalmopathy. For the CDR3, the DNA is TGTGCCATCAGTGACCCGACAGGGGATCAGCCCCAGCATTTT. Protein product: CAISDPTGDQPQHF.